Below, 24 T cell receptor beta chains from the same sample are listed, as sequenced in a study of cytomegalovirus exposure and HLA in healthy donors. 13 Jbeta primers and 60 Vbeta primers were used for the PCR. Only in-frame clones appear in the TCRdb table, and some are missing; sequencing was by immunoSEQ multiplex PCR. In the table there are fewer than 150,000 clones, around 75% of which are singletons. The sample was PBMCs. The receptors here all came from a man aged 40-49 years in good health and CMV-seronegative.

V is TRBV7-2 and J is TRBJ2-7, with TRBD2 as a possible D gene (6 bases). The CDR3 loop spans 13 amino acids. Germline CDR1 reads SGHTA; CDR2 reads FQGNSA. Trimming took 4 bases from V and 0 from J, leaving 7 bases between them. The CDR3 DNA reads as TGTGCCAGCAGCTGGGACTTCTCCTACGAGCAGTACTTC. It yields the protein CASSWDFSYEQYF.

The CDR3 nucleotides read TGTGCCAGCACCCACGGGCGGGAACTGGAGACCCAGTACTTC. It specifies CASTHGRELETQYF. This rearrangement joins TRBV28 to TRBJ2-5; D may be TRBD2 (6 bases). CDR1 is MDHEN, CDR2 SYDVKM, per germline. The CDR3 runs 14 residues. Between the trimmed V and J ends, which lost 7 bases and 5 bases, there was a span of 17 bases.

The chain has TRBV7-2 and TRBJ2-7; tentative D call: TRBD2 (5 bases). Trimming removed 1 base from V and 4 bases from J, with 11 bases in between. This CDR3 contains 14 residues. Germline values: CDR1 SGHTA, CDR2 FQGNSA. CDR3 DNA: TGTGCCAGCAGCTTAGGGTTGCGGGTTTACGAGCAGTACTTC. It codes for CASSLGLRVYEQYF.

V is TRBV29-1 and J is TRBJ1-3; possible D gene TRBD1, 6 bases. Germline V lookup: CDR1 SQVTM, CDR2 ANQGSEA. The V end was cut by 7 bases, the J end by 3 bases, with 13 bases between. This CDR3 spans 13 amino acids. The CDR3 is CSAWGGLGNTIYF. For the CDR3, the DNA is TGCAGCGCCTGGGGGGGGCTTGGAAACACCATATATTTT.

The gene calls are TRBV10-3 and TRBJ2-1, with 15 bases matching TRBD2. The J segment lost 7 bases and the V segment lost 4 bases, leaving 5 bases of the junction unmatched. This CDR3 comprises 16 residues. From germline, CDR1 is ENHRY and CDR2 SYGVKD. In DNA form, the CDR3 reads TGTGCCATCAGTGCGGGGACTAGCGGGGGGAATAATGAGCAGTTCTTC. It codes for CAISAGTSGGNNEQFF.

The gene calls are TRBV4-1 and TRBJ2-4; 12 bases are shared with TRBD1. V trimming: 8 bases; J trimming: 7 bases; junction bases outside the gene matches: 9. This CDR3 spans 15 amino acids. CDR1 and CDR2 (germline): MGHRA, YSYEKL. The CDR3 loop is CASSGTGGFENIQYF. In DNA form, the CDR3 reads TGCGCCAGCTCCGGGACAGGGGGCTTTGAGAACATTCAGTACTTC.

The CDR3 spells CASSLGSANYGYTF. The CDR3 DNA reads as TGTGCCAGCAGCTTAGGCTCAGCTAACTATGGCTACACCTTC. The chain links TRBV7-3 to TRBJ1-2; no definite D call. The CDR3 extends over 14 amino acids. The germline gives CDR1 SGHTA, CDR2 FQGTGA. The V end lost 2 bases, the J end lost 0 bases, and 7 bases lay between the germline ends.

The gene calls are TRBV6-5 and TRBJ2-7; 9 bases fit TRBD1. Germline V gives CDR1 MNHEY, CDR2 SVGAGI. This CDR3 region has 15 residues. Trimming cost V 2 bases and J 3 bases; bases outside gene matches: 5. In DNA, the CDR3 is TGTGCCAGCAGTTACGCCCAGGGACAGGGCTACGAGCAGTACTTC. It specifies CASSYAQGQGYEQYF.

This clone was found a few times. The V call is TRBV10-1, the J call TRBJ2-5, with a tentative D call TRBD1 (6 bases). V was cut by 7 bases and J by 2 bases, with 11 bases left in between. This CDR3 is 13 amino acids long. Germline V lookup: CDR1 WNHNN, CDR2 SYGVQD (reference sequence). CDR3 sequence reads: CASTRQAQETQYF. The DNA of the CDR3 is TGCGCCAGCACTCGACAGGCACAAGAGACCCAGTACTTC.

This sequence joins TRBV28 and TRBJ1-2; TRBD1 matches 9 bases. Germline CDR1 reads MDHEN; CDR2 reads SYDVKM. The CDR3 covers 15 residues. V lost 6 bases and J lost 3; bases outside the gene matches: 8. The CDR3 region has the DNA TGTGCCAGCAGCTTGGGGACAGGGACCCACTATGGCTACACCTTC. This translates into CASSLGTGTHYGYTF.

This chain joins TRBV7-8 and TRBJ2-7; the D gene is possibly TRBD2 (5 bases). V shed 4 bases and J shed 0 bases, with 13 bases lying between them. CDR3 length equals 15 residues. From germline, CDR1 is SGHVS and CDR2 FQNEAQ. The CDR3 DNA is TGTGCCAGCAGCTATCAGGTGGGGAGCTCCTACGAGCAGTACTTC. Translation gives CASSYQVGSSYEQYF.

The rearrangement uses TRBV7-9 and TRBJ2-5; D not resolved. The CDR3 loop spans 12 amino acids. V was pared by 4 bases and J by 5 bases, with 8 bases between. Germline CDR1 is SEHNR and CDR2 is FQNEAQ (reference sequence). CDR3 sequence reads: CASSYREETQYF. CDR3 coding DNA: TGTGCCAGCAGCTACAGAGAGGAGACCCAGTACTTC.

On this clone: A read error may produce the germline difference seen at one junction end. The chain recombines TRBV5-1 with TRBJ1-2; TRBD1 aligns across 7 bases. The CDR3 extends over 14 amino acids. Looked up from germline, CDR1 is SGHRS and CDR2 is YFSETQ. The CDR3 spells CASSLGVGGDGYTF. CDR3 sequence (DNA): TGCGCCAGCAGTTTGGGGGTAGGGGGCGATGGCTACACCTTC.

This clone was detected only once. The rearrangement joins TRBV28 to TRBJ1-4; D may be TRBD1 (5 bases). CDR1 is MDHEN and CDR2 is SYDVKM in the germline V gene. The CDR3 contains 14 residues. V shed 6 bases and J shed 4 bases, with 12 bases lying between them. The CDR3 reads CASRTGTLNEKLFF. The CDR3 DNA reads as TGTGCCAGCAGAACCGGGACTCTTAATGAAAAACTGTTTTTT.

The CDR3, as DNA: TGTGCCTGGAGTCAGGGGAGCTCCTACAATGAGCAGTTCTTC. Its protein is CAWSQGSSYNEQFF. The rearrangement links TRBV30 to TRBJ2-1; the D gene is possibly TRBD1 (6 bases). CDR3 length: 14 amino acids. Germline V gives CDR1 GTSNPN, CDR2 SVGIG (reference sequence). V dropped 2 bases and J dropped 0 bases, with 8 bases sitting between them.

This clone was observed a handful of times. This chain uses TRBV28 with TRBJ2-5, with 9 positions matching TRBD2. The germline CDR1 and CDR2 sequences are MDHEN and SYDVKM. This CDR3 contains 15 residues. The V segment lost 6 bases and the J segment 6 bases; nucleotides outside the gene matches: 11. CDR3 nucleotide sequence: TGTGCCAGCAGCTGGGGGCGGGAGGGGGACAAGACCCAGTACTTC. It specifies CASSWGREGDKTQYF.

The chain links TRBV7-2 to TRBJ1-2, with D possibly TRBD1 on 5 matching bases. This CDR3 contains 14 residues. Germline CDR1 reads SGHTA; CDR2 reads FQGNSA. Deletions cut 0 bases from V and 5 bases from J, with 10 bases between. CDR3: CASSLAPGRYGYTF. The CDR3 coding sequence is TGTGCCAGCAGCTTAGCCCCAGGGAGGTATGGCTACACCTTC.

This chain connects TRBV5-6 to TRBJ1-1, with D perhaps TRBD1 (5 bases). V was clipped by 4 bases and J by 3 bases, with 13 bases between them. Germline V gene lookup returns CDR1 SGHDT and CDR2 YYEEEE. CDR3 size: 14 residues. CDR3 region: CASSVGGGYTEAFF. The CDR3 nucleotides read TGTGCCAGCAGCGTTGGGGGGGGGTACACTGAAGCTTTCTTT.

CDR3 bases: TGCAGCGTTGGTTCCGGGAGAGAGCAGTTCTTC. Its translation is CSVGSGREQFF. The chain recombines TRBV29-1 with TRBJ2-1; possible D gene TRBD2, 6 bases. The CDR3 runs to 11 residues. Looked up from germline, CDR1 is SQVTM and CDR2 is ANQGSEA. V shed 4 bases and J shed 10 bases, with 11 bases lying between them.

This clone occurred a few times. The CDR3 DNA reads TGCGCCAGCACCATGCGCGGGGGGGGATGGACAGATACGCAGTATTTT. Its protein product is CASTMRGGGWTDTQYF. The rearrangement joins TRBV4-1 to TRBJ2-3; 9 bases match TRBD2. Germline V CDR1 and CDR2: MGHRA, YSYEKL. V trimming: 7 bases; J trimming: 3 bases; junction bases outside the gene matches: 11. The CDR3 totals 16 residues.

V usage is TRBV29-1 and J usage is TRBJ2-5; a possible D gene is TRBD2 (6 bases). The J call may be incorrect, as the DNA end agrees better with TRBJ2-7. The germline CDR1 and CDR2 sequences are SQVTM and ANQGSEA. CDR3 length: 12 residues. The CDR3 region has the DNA TGCAGCGTAGTAGCGGACTCCTACGAGCAGTACTTC. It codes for CSVVADSYEQYF.

CDR3 loop: CASSTGQGIYEQYF. CDR3 DNA: TGCGCCAGCAGCACCGGACAGGGTATCTACGAGCAGTACTTC. V gene TRBV5-1 combines with J gene TRBJ2-7; 8 bases are shared with TRBD1. The V segment lost 4 bases and the J segment 3 bases; nucleotides outside the gene matches: 6. Germline V gene sequence: CDR1 SGHRS, CDR2 YFSETQ. This CDR3 has 14 amino acids.

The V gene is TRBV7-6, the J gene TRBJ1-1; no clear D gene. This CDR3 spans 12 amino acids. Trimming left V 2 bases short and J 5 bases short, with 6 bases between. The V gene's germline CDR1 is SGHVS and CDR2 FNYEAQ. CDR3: CASSLSGTEAFF. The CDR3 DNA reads TGTGCCAGCAGCTTATCGGGAACTGAAGCTTTCTTT.

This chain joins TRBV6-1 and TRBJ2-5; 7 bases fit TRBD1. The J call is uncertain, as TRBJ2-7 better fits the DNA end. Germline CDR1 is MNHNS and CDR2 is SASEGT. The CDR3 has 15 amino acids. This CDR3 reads CASSQGDPVAYEQYF. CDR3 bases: TGTGCCAGCAGCCAGGGGGACCCGGTCGCCTACGAGCAGTACTTC.